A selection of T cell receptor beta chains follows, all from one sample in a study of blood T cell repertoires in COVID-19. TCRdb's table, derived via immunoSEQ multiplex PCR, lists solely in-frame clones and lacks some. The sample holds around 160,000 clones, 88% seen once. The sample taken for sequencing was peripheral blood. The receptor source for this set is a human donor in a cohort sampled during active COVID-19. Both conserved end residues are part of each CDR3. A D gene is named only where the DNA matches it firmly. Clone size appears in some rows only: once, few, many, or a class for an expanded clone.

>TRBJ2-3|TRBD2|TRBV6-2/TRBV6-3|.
CASSKSGRAGVDTQYF
TGTGCCAGCAGCAAAAGCGGGAGGGCCGGAGTGGATACGCAGTATTTT
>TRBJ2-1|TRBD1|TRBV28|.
CASSLGGQDNEQFF
TGTGCCAGCAGTTTAGGCGGACAGGACAATGAGCAGTTCTTC
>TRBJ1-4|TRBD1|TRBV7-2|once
CASSTRQGKKLFF
TGTGCCAGCAGCACCCGACAGGGGAAAAAACTGTTTTTT
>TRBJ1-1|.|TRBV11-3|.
CASSRENTEAFF
TGTGCCAGCAGTCGGGAGAACACTGAAGCTTTCTTT
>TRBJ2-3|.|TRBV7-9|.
CASSPRGDTQYF
TGTGCCAGCAGCCCGCGAGGGGATACGCAGTATTTT
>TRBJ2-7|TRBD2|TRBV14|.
CASSQGVRGEYLPYEQYF
TGTGCCAGCAGCCAAGGGGTTCGGGGGGAATACCTACCCTACGAGCAGTACTTC
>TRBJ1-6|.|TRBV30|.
CAWSSPGTVVRFGNSPLHF
TGTGCCTGGAGTAGTCCCGGGACTGTCGTCCGTTTTGGGAATTCACCCCTCCACTTT
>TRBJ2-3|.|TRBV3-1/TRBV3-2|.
CASSQVAGTDTQYF
TGTGCCAGCAGCCAAGTAGCGGGCACAGATACGCAGTATTTT
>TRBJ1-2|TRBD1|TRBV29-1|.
CSVWDRNNYGYTF
TGCAGCGTTTGGGACAGAAATAACTATGGCTACACCTTC
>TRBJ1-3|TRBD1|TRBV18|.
CASSASGTGDTSSGNTIYF
TGTGCCAGCTCAGCTTCCGGGACAGGGGATACGTCCTCTGGAAACACCATATATTTT
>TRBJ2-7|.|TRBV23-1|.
CASSQSWGDSAGHGYGEQYF
TGCGCCAGCAGTCAATCGTGGGGGGACTCAGCGGGACACGGCTACGGTGAGCAGTACTTC
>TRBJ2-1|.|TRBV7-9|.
CASSLESDLNEQFF
TGTGCCAGCAGCTTAGAGTCAGATCTCAATGAGCAGTTCTTC
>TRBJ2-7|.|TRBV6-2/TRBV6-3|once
CASSYSRTQGPEQYF
TGTGCCAGCAGTTACTCGCGAACCCAGGGGCCCGAGCAGTACTTC
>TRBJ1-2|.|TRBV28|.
CASSLLSGSGNYGYTF
TGTGCCAGCAGTTTATTGAGTGGTTCGGGTAACTATGGCTACACCTTC
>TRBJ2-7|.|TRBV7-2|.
CASSLASGSSYEQYF
TGTGCCAGCAGCTTAGCTAGCGGATCCTCCTACGAGCAGTACTTC
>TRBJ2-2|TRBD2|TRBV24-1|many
CATSDPQAGGWTGELFF
TGTGCCACCAGTGATCCGCAAGCGGGGGGATGGACCGGGGAGCTGTTTTTT
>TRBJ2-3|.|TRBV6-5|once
CASKGSPITTGTQYF
TGTGCCAGCAAAGGGAGCCCTATAACCACTGGTACGCAGTATTTT
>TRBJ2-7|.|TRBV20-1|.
CSASQRFYEQYF
TGCAGTGCTAGTCAGCGGTTCTACGAGCAGTACTTC
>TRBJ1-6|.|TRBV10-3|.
CAISDMLGFTPSLHF
TGTGCCATCAGTGACATGCTAGGCTTTACCCCATCCCTCCACTTT
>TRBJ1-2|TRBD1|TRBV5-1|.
CASSSGQGARGYTF
TGCGCCAGCAGCTCAGGACAGGGGGCGCGCGGCTACACCTTC
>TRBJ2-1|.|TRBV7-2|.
CASSLARRATEQFF
TGTGCCAGCAGCTTAGCCCGGCGGGCTACTGAGCAGTTCTTC
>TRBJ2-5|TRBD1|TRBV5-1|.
CASSLEGTGMEETQYF
TGCGCCAGCAGCTTGGAAGGGACAGGGATGGAAGAGACCCAGTACTTC
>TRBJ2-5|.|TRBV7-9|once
CASSPLTAQYF
TGTGCCAGCAGCCCCCTGACAGCCCAGTACTTC
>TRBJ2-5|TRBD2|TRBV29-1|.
CSVGGGGETQYF
TGCAGCGTTGGGGGGGGAGGAGAGACCCAGTACTTC
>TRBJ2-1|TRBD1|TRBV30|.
CAYGTGGNNEQFF
TGTGCCTACGGGACAGGGGGAAACAATGAGCAGTTCTTC
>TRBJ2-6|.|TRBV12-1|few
CASSFHEREKYGANVLTF
TGTGCCAGCAGCTTTCACGAGCGGGAAAAGTATGGGGCCAACGTCCTGACTTTC
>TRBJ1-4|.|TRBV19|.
CASSYGTNEKLFF
TGTGCCAGTAGCTACGGTACTAATGAAAAACTGTTTTTT
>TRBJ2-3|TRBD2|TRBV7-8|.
CASSSRFAGTTDTQYF
TGTGCCAGCAGCTCCCGATTCGCAGGGACTACGGATACGCAGTATTTT
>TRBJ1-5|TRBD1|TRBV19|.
CASSRDSRNQPQHF
TGTGCCAGTAGCCGGGACAGCAGGAATCAGCCCCAGCATTTT
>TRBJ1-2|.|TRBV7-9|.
CASSTFRERGLNYGYTF
TGTGCCAGCAGTACTTTCAGGGAAAGGGGGTTAAACTATGGCTACACCTTC
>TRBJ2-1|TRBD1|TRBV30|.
CAWSPYRGQQFF
TGTGCCTGGAGTCCATACAGGGGGCAACAGTTCTTC
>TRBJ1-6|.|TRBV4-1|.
CASSQERQSSYNSPLHF
TGCGCCAGCAGCCAAGAACGACAGAGCTCCTATAATTCACCCCTCCACTTT
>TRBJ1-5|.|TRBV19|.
CASSIGSVGFRPQHF
TGTGCCAGTAGTATAGGGTCGGTGGGCTTCAGGCCCCAGCATTTT
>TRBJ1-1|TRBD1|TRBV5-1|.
CASSPGQGALKGAEAFF
TGCGCCAGCAGCCCTGGACAGGGGGCGTTAAAAGGCGCTGAAGCTTTCTTT
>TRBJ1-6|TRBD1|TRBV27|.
CASSPSRGQGGSPLHF
TGTGCCAGCAGCCCCTCGAGAGGACAGGGAGGTTCACCCCTCCACTTT
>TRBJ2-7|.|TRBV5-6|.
CASSLDGAPYEQYF
TGTGCCAGCAGCTTGGATGGGGCCCCGTACGAGCAGTACTTC
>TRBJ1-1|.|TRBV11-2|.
CASSSVNTEAFF
TGTGCCAGCAGCTCAGTGAACACTGAAGCTTTCTTT
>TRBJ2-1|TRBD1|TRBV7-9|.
CASSSLGTGSNEQFF
TGTGCCAGCAGCTCCCTCGGGACAGGGAGCAATGAGCAGTTCTTC
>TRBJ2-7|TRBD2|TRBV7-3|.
CASSSGLAVPVEQYF
TGTGCCAGCAGCTCCGGACTAGCGGTCCCCGTAGAGCAGTACTTC
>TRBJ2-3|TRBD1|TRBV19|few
CASSRTGGTDTQYF
TGTGCCAGTAGTCGGACAGGGGGCACAGATACGCAGTATTTT
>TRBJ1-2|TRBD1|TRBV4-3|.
CASSQPGQEANYGYTF
TGCGCCAGCAGCCAGCCGGGACAGGAGGCTAACTATGGCTACACCTTC